Listed below are T cell receptor beta chains from one sample, sequenced in a study of blood T cell repertoires in COVID-19. Generated by immunoSEQ multiplex PCR, the TCRdb table keeps only in-frame clones and is missing some. Of some 150,000 clones in the sample, 87% were seen once. The specimen was peripheral blood. The receptors here all came from a woman aged 55-69 years who had recovered from COVID-19. The CDR3 runs from the conserved cysteine through the conserved F or W. D genes are given only for firm matches. Size is omitted from some rows. Given values are once, few, many or a class for expanded clones.

. TRBJ2-7 TRBD2 TRBV2 TGTGCCAGCAGACGGACTAGCGGGCACGAGCAGTACTTC CASRRTSGHEQYF
. TRBJ2-2 . TRBV5-1 TGCGCCAGCAGCTTGGCCCCGGGAGTATCCGGGGAGCTGTTTTTT CASSLAPGVSGELFF
. TRBJ2-7 . TRBV19 TGTGCCAGTAGTATTAGGTGGGGCCAAACCTTCGAGCAGTACTTC CASSIRWGQTFEQYF
. TRBJ1-5 . TRBV28 TGTGCCAGCAGTTTGGGGCCGGGGAGGAATCAGCCCCAGCATTTT CASSLGPGRNQPQHF
few TRBJ2-3 . TRBV5-1 TGCGCCAGCAGTACTCAGGGGGGAGTAACAGATACGCAGTATTTT CASSTQGGVTDTQYF
. TRBJ1-2 TRBD1 TRBV28 TGTGCCAGCAGTCGGACAGGGGCCGGCTACACCTTC CASSRTGAGYTF
. TRBJ2-1 TRBD2 TRBV4-3 TGCGCCAGCAGCCAAGGGACTAGCGGGGGTCTCAATGAGCAGTTCTTC CASSQGTSGGLNEQFF
. TRBJ1-2 TRBD1 TRBV28 TGTGCCAGCAGTGCTCCTCGGGACAGGGTCTATGGCTACACCTTC CASSAPRDRVYGYTF
. TRBJ1-2 TRBD1 TRBV5-1 TGCGCCAGCAGCTTGCACGGACAGGACGATGGCTACACCTTC CASSLHGQDDGYTF
. TRBJ2-7 TRBD1 TRBV9 TGTGCCAGCAGCCGGGGACAGACCTCAGAATACGAGCAGTACTTC CASSRGQTSEYEQYF
. TRBJ1-4 . TRBV27 TGTGCCAGCAGTTTGAGGGAATGGGAAAAACTGTTTTTT CASSLREWEKLFF
. TRBJ2-1 TRBD2 TRBV27 TGTGCCAGCAGTTATCGAGCGGGAGGCAATGAGCAGTTCTTC CASSYRAGGNEQFF
. TRBJ1-1 . TRBV30 TGTGCCTGGAGTTTAGACCGACTAGCTTTCTTT CAWSLDRLAFF
. TRBJ1-3 . TRBV4-2 TGTGCCAGCAGCCAAGATTGGGAGATTGGAAACACCATATATTTT CASSQDWEIGNTIYF
. TRBJ2-2 . TRBV10-3 TGTGCCATCCGTACACAGAGCACCGGGGAGCTGTTTTTT CAIRTQSTGELFF
few TRBJ2-1 TRBD2 TRBV11-3 TGTGCCAGCAGCCGGGGGGGAGGCGTCAATGAGCAGTTCTTC CASSRGGGVNEQFF
. TRBJ2-4 . TRBV4-1 TGCGCCAGCAGCCAAGTTCCGGTAGCCAAAAACATTCAGTACTTC CASSQVPVAKNIQYF
. TRBJ1-6 . TRBV12-3/TRBV12-4 TGTGCCAGCAGTTTTAGGGGATCACCCCTCCACTTT CASSFRGSPLHF
. TRBJ2-7 . TRBV6-5 TGTGCCAGCACCTCTTACGGTTCTCCCTACGAGCAGTACTTC CASTSYGSPYEQYF
. TRBJ1-2 TRBD1 TRBV6-5 TGTGCCAGCAGCATCGGACAGGGAAGCTATGGCTACACCTTC CASSIGQGSYGYTF
. TRBJ1-2 . TRBV27 TGTGCCAGCAGTTTGAGTGGGGGCGCTCCCTATGGCTACACCTTC CASSLSGGAPYGYTF
. TRBJ2-7 . TRBV28 TGTGCCAGCACCTATTTAGGGGTTGCGATGGACGAGCAGTACTTC CASTYLGVAMDEQYF
few TRBJ1-6 . TRBV28 TGTGCCAGCACCCTGGGGGGGTCAATTAATTCACCCCTCCACTTT CASTLGGSINSPLHF
. TRBJ1-2 . TRBV29-1 TGCAGCGCAAATATTAACTATGGCTACACCTTC CSANINYGYTF
. TRBJ1-1 TRBD1 TRBV3-1/TRBV3-2 TGTGCCAGCAGCCCGTACCGGGACAGTCCCACTGAAGCTTTCTTT CASSPYRDSPTEAFF
. TRBJ2-5 TRBD2 TRBV2 TGTGCCAGCAGTGGAGAGGAAGGACTAGATTACTTC CASSGEEGLDYF
. TRBJ2-3 TRBD2 TRBV18 TGTGCCAGCTCACCAACTAGCGGGAGCACAGATACGCAGTATTTT CASSPTSGSTDTQYF
. TRBJ1-2 . TRBV2 TGTGCCAGCAGTGAAAAGATTACGGTCTATGGCTACACCTTC CASSEKITVYGYTF
. TRBJ2-7 TRBD1 TRBV11-2 TGTGCCAGCAGCTCGCGACATCAGGGGGCGCAGGACGAGCAGTACTTC CASSSRHQGAQDEQYF
. TRBJ1-1 . TRBV12-3/TRBV12-4 TGTGCCAGCAGTTTCGGCGGGGAGGAAGCTTTCTTT CASSFGGEEAFF
. TRBJ1-3 . TRBV9 TGTGCCAGCAGCGTAGGGGGCGGACAGCTAGGAAACACCATATATTTT CASSVGGGQLGNTIYF
. TRBJ2-3 TRBD1 TRBV9 TGTGCCAGCAGTGACAGGGGGGATACGCAGTATTTT CASSDRGDTQYF
. TRBJ2-3 . TRBV2 TGTGCCAGCAGTGACCCGATAACTAGCACAGATACGCAGTATTTT CASSDPITSTDTQYF
. TRBJ2-3 TRBD2 TRBV7-2 TGTGCCAGCAGCGGGGGACTAAGCACAGATACGCAGTATTTT CASSGGLSTDTQYF
few TRBJ2-1 TRBD1 TRBV5-5 TGTGCCAGCAGCCTGGGACAGGGCATAGGTGAGCAGTTCTTC CASSLGQGIGEQFF
. TRBJ2-1 TRBD2 TRBV24-1 TGTGCCACCAGTGGTTCTATGGAGCGGGGGATGGGGAATGAGCAGTTCTTC CATSGSMERGMGNEQFF
. TRBJ1-2 TRBD1 TRBV19 TGTGCCAGTACCCCCTCACAGGGACAGAATTATGGCTACACCTTC CASTPSQGQNYGYTF
. TRBJ2-3 TRBD2 TRBV10-2 TGCGCCAGCGGGGCGGGAGGCACAGATACGCAGTATTTT CASGAGGTDTQYF
. TRBJ2-5 . TRBV5-6 TGTGCCAGCATCCAAAAACAGGTGCTGTGGGAGACCCAGTACTTC CASIQKQVLWETQYF
. TRBJ2-7 . TRBV5-1 TGCGCCAGCAGCGACAGCCGTACCTACGAGCAGTACTTC CASSDSRTYEQYF
. TRBJ1-5 . TRBV29-1 TGCAGCGTTGCGGGAGGCGGTGAAGGGGCGAAACAGCCCCAGCATTTT CSVAGGGEGAKQPQHF
. TRBJ2-3 TRBD2 TRBV20-1 TGCAGTGCTAGTGCTACTAGCGCCACAGATACGCAGTATTTT CSASATSATDTQYF
. TRBJ2-7 . TRBV18 TGTGCCAGCTCACCCCGGAGCGGAACCTACGAGCAGTACTTC CASSPRSGTYEQYF
. TRBJ2-6 . TRBV7-9 TGTGCCAGCAGCTTAGCGAGCTCTGGGGCCAACGTCCTGACTTTC CASSLASSGANVLTF
. TRBJ1-5 TRBD1 TRBV10-3 TGTGCCATCAGTACCGACAGGGTTCAGCCCCAGCATTTT CAISTDRVQPQHF
. TRBJ2-7 . TRBV7-9 TGTGCCAGCAGCTTAGGGCAGGGTACCTTCGAGCAGTACTTC CASSLGQGTFEQYF
. TRBJ2-7 . TRBV7-8 TGTGCCAGCAGTCGAAGGGAGGAGGTTACCTACGAGCAGTACTTC CASSRREEVTYEQYF
. TRBJ2-1 TRBD1 TRBV24-1 TGTGCCACCAGTGGGCCAAGGGACAGGGGGACAAATGAGCAGTTCTTC CATSGPRDRGTNEQFF
. TRBJ2-5 . TRBV2 TGTGCCAGCAGGACAGGAGGAGAGACCCAGTACTTC CASRTGGETQYF
. TRBJ2-5 TRBD2 TRBV2 TGTGCCAGCAGAGTTAGCGGGGGGGCAACCCAGTACTTC CASRVSGGATQYF
. TRBJ2-5 TRBD2 TRBV10-1 TGCGCCAGCAGTGAGTCGGGAGCGGGGGAACAAGAGACCCAGTACTTC CASSESGAGEQETQYF
. TRBJ1-1 . TRBV6-5 TGTGCCAGCAGTTACTTGGCGGCGATGAACACTGAAGCTTTCTTT CASSYLAAMNTEAFF
. TRBJ1-1 . TRBV5-1 TGCGCCAGCAGCTTTGCACATTTGAACACTGAAGCTTTCTTT CASSFAHLNTEAFF
. TRBJ2-1 TRBD1 TRBV24-1 TGTGCCACCAGTGACCCCAGACAGGGGGGGAATGAGCAGTTCTTC CATSDPRQGGNEQFF
. TRBJ1-3 . TRBV19 TGTGCCAGTAGGCCCCGGGGGGGGATTGTTGGAAACACCATATATTTT CASRPRGGIVGNTIYF
few TRBJ2-2 . TRBV9 TGTGCCAGCAGCGTAGACGGGGGGAACACCGGGGAGCTGTTTTTT CASSVDGGNTGELFF
. TRBJ1-6 . TRBV2 TGTGCCAGCAAGCGGAGCTCCTATAATTCACCCCTCCACTTT CASKRSSYNSPLHF
. TRBJ2-7 TRBD1 TRBV6-5 TGTGCCAGCAGTTTCGGACAGGGGGTATTCGAGCAGTACTTC CASSFGQGVFEQYF
once TRBJ1-5 . TRBV5-8 TGTGCCAGCAGCCTTCCCGGACGGGATAATCAGCCCCAGCATTTT CASSLPGRDNQPQHF